Presented here are 15 T cell receptor beta chains from one specimen sequenced in a study of neurological immune-mediated disorders. Each CDR3 protein gets one entry after TCRdb re-called the 5' RACE reads with MiXCR. The sample records more than 60,000 distinct CDR3 sequences, 3% to 4% being singletons. Sequencing used PBMCs. The receptor set was obtained from a woman in her fifties or sixties with multiple sclerosis.

This chain joins TRBV10-3 and TRBJ2-7; D ambiguous. Per the germline V gene, CDR1 is ENHRY and CDR2 is SYGVKD. V was pared by 6 bases and J by 4 bases, with 10 bases between. This CDR3 has 12 amino acids. The CDR3 here is CAISLREYEQYF. CDR3 DNA: TGTGCCATCAGCTTAAGGGAATACGAGCAGTACTTC.

This clonotype was recorded many times. The chain recombines TRBV4-3 with TRBJ1-4, with 7 nucleotides matching TRBD1. The length of the CDR3 is 14 residues. Germline CDR1 reads LGHNA; CDR2 reads YSLEER. V dropped 2 bases and J dropped 6; count of bases not matched to a gene: 3. DNA of the CDR3: TGCGCCAGCAGCCAACGAGGACAGGATGAAAAACTGTTTTTT. It specifies CASSQRGQDEKLFF.

This clonotype was seen ten or more times. The CDR3 here is CASRLLWTVNEQFF. In nucleotides, the CDR3 is TGTGCCAGCCGGCTACTATGGACAGTCAATGAGCAGTTCTTC. The rearrangement joins TRBV5-5 to TRBJ2-1, with D possibly being TRBD1 (6 bases). CDR3 length: 14 amino acids. Trimming pared 7 bases from V and 6 bases from J, leaving 17 bases between. Germline loops: CDR1 SGHKS, CDR2 YYEKEE (reference sequence).

The sample holds many counts of this clonotype. This chain links TRBV4-3 with TRBJ1-1; D is unclear. The V end was cut by 1 base, the J end by 0 bases, with 12 bases between. CDR1 and CDR2 from the germline V gene are LGHNA and YSLEER. The CDR3 is made up of 16 amino acids. As DNA, the CDR3 is TGCGCCAGCAGCCAAGGGGGAGGTAACATGAACACTGAAGCTTTCTTT. The encoded protein is CASSQGGGNMNTEAFF.

This clonotype was observed many times. The CDR3, as DNA: TGTGCCAGCAGCCCGCGGACTAGCGGGCTGTTAGTTAGCACAGATACGCAGTATTTT. It yields the protein CASSPRTSGLLVSTDTQYF. The V gene is TRBV6-2 or TRBV6-3, the J gene TRBJ2-3, with 11 nucleotides matching TRBD2. Germline V gives CDR1 MNHEY, CDR2 SVGEGT. The trim removed 6 bases at V and 0 bases at J, leaving 14 bases unmatched. The CDR3 loop spans 19 amino acids.

This clonotype was seen more than once but under ten times. J is TRBJ1-1 and V is TRBV2; 7 positions agree with TRBD1. V lost 6 bases to trimming and J lost 0 bases; unmatched junction nucleotides: 4. From germline, CDR1 is SNHLY and CDR2 FYNNEI. The CDR3 extends over 14 amino acids. CDR3 region: CASSDRVLNTEAFF. DNA for the CDR3: TGTGCCAGCAGCGACAGGGTGCTGAACACTGAAGCTTTCTTT.

To note about this clonotype: An end of the junction differs from the germline gene, which may be a read error. The V and J genes are TRBV20-1 and TRBJ1-3, with D uncertain. The CDR3 contains 14 residues. The germline V gene encodes CDR1 DFQATT and CDR2 SNEGSKA (reference sequence). DNA for the CDR3: TGCAGTGCTAGAGACCCCAGATCTGGAAAAACCATATATTTT. Its translation is CSARDPRSGKTIYF.

This clonotype was counted at least ten times. The CDR3 protein is CASSLSRTGELFF. Written as DNA, the CDR3 is TGCGCCAGCAGCTTGAGTCGCACCGGGGAGCTGTTTTTT. This sequence joins TRBV5-1 and TRBJ2-2; no definite D call. This CDR3 is built from 13 residues. CDR1 is SGHRS, CDR2 YFSETQ, per germline. Trimming removed 1 base at V and 4 bases at J, with 5 bases between.

This clonotype showed up many times. The chain uses TRBV7-8 and TRBJ2-1; 9 nucleotides match TRBD2. The V and J ends lost 6 bases and 4 bases, in that order; junction bases with no gene match: 10. Germline V gene data show CDR1 as SGHVS and CDR2 as FQNEAQ. This CDR3 contains 16 residues. The CDR3 DNA sequence: TGTGCCAGCAGACAAGCCGGCGGGAGGGGTTACAATGAGCAGTTCTTC. Translating it yields CASRQAGGRGYNEQFF. The full variable domain, its missing parts supplied by reference TRBV7-8 and TRBJ2-1, is GAGVSQSPRYKVAKRGQDVALRCDPISGHVSLFWYQQALGQGPEFLTYFQNEAQLDKSGLPSDRFFAERPEGSVSTLKIQRTQQEDSAVYLCASRQAGGRGYNEQFFGPGTRLTVL.

At least ten counts were recorded for this clonotype. The chain carries TRBV20-1 and TRBJ2-7; TRBD1 matches 7 bases. Germline V gene data show CDR1 as DFQATT and CDR2 as SNEGSKA (reference sequence). The CDR3 totals 17 residues. J lost 5 bases, V lost 0 bases, and 16 bases had no gene match. The CDR3 reads CSARDRVRAQGRDEQYF. In nucleotides, the CDR3 is TGCAGTGCTAGAGATCGAGTTAGGGCACAGGGGCGGGACGAGCAGTACTTC.

Regarding this clonotype: A much larger clone differs from this one at a single base, so this may be a read error. The chain is built from TRBV20-1 and TRBJ2-3, with D possibly TRBD1 on 5 matching bases. Trimming took off 3 bases at V and 6 bases at J, with 7 bases between the two ends. Germline V lookup: CDR1 DFQATT, CDR2 SNEGSKA (reference sequence). There are 11 residues in the CDR3. This CDR3 is CSASTGDTQYF. CDR3 coding DNA: TGCAGTGCTAGTACAGGCGATACGCAGTATTTT.

Ten or more counts support this clonotype. The rearrangement joins TRBV5-4 to TRBJ2-5, with 8 nucleotides matching TRBD2. The CDR3 contains 14 residues. Germline CDR1 is SGHNT and CDR2 is YYREEE (reference sequence). Trimming at V came to 3 bases and at J to 4 bases, leaving 5 bases not matched to a gene. As DNA, the CDR3 is TGTGCCAGCAGCTCGCCCCTAGCGGGAGAGACCCAGTACTTC. This gives the protein CASSSPLAGETQYF.

This clonotype was seen repeatedly, ten times or more. The chain combines TRBV7-2 with TRBJ2-7, with TRBD1 matching over 7 bases. This CDR3 contains 14 residues. V lost 5 bases and J lost 6; bases outside the gene matches: 10. Germline values: CDR1 SGHTA, CDR2 FQGNSA. CDR3 sequence: CASSPRQGTLEQYF. The CDR3 DNA reads as TGTGCCAGCAGCCCCAGACAGGGTACGCTCGAGCAGTACTTC.

In its sample, this clonotype was seen many times. V and J are TRBV20-1 and TRBJ2-7, with TRBD2 as a possible D gene (6 bases). The V gene's germline CDR1 is DFQATT and CDR2 SNEGSKA (reference sequence). This CDR3 is built from 14 residues. The V end lost 0 bases, the J end lost 1 base, and 10 bases lay between the germline ends. CDR3 in amino acids: CSARDGRLSYEQYF. In nucleotides, the CDR3 is TGCAGTGCTAGAGATGGGAGGCTGTCCTACGAGCAGTACTTC.

The table lists this clonotype with a few counts. The genes are TRBV25-1 and TRBJ2-1, with 10 bases lining up with TRBD2. The CDR3 is 15 residues long. The junction had 8 bases not matched to a gene; V was cut back by 6 bases and J by 6 bases. Germline V gives CDR1 MGHDK, CDR2 SYGVNS. For the CDR3, the DNA is TGTGCCAGCAGACCTGGGCTAGCGGGAGTCAATGAGCAGTTCTTC. It is translated as CASRPGLAGVNEQFF.